Sequencing of this TCR beta chain was carried out in a study of T-cell memory formation after mild COVID-19. Overall study findings and caveats: Within pre-infection memory, some responding clones were found, suggesting cross-reactive memory joined.

This CDR3 is built from 17 residues. V dropped 3 bases and J dropped 5; count of bases not matched to a gene: 13. The germline V gene has CDR1 SGHRS and CDR2 YFSETQ. As to this clonotype: Its cognate antigen is unknown.

One entry per CDR3 protein, called by TCRdb with MiXCR from the 5' RACE reads. The sample carries hundreds of thousands of distinct CDR3 sequences, approximately 19% recorded once. The source is an adult woman who had mild COVID-19 (a few samples of this study predate the infection). Cell type and time point are not known. The source material was PBMCs or a T cell subset sorted from them (not recorded which). This rearrangement joins TRBV5-1 to TRBJ1-1; 10 nucleotides agree with TRBD1. In DNA form, the CDR3 reads TGCGCCAGCAGCTCCCTACGGACAGGGGGAGGAGAAACTGAAGCTTTCTTT. It yields the protein CASSSLRTGGGETEAFF.